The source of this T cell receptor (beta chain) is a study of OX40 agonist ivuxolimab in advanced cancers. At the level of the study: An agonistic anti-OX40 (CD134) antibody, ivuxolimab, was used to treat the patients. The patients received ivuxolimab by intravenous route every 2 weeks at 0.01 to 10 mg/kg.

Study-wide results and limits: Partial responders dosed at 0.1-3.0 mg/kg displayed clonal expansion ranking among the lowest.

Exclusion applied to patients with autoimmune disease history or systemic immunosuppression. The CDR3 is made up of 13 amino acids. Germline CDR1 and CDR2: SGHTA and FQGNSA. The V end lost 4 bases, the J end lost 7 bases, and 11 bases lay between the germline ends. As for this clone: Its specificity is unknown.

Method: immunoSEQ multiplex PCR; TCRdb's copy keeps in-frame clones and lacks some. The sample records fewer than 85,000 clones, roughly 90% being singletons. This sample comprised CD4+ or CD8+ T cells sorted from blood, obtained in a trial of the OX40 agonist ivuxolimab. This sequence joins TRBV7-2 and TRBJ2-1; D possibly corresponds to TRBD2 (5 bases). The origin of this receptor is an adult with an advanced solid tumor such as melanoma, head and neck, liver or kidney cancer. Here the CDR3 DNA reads TGTGCCAGCAGCTCTATTACTAGGAATGAGCAGTTCTTC. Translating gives CASSSITRNEQFF. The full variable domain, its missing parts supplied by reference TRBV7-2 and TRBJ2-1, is GAGVSQSPSNKVTEKGKDVELRCDPISGHTALYWYRQSLGQGLEFLIYFQGNSAPDKSGLPSDRFSAERTGGSVSTLTIQRTQQEDSAVYLCASSSITRNEQFFGPGTRLTVL.